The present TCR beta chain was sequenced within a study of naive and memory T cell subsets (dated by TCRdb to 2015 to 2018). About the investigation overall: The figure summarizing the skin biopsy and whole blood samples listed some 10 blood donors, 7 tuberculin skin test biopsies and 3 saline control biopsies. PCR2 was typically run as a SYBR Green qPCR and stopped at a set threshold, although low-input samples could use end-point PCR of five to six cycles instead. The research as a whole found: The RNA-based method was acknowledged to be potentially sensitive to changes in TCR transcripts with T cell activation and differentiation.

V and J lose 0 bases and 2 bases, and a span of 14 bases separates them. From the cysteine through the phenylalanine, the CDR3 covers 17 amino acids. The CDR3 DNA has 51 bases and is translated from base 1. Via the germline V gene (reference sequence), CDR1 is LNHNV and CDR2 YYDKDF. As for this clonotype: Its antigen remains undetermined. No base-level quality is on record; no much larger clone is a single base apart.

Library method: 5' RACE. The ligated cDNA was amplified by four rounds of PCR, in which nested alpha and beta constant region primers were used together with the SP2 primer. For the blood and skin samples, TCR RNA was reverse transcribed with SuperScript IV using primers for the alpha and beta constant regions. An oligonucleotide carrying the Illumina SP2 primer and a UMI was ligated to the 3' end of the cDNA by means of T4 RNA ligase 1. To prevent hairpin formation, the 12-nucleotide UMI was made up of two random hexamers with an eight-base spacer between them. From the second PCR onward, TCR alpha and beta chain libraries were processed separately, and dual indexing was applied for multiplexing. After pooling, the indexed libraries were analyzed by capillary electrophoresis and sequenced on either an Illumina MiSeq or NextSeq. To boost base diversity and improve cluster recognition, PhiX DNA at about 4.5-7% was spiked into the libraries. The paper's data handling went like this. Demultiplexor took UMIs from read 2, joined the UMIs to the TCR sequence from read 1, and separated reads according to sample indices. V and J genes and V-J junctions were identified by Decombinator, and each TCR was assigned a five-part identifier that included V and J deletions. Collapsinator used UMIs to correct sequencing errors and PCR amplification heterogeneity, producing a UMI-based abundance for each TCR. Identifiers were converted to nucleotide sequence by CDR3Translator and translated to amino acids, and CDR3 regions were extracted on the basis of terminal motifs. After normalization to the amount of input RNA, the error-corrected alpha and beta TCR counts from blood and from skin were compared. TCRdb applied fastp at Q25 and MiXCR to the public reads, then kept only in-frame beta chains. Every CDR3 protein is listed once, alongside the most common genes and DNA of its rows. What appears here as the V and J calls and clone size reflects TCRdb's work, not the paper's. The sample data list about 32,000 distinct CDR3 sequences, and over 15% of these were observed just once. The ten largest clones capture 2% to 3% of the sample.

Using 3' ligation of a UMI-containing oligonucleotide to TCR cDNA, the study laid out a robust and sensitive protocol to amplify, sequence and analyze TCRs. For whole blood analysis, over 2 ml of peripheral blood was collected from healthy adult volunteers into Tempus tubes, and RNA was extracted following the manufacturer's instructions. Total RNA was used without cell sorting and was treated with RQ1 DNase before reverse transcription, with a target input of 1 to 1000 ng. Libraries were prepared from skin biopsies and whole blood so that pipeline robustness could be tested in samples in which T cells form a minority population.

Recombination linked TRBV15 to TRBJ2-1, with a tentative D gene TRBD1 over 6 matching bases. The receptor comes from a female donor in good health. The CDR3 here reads CATSRDRLGAPYNEQFF. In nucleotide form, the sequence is TGTGCCACCAGCAGAGATCGACTGGGGGCCCCCTACAATGAGCAGTTCTTC. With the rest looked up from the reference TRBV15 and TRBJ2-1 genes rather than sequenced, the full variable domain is DAMVIQNPRYQVTQFGKPVTLSCSQTLNHNVMYWYQQKSSQAPKLLFHYYDKDFNNEADTPDNFQSRRPNTSFCFLDIRSPGLGDTAMYLCATSRDRLGAPYNEQFFGPGTRLTVL.